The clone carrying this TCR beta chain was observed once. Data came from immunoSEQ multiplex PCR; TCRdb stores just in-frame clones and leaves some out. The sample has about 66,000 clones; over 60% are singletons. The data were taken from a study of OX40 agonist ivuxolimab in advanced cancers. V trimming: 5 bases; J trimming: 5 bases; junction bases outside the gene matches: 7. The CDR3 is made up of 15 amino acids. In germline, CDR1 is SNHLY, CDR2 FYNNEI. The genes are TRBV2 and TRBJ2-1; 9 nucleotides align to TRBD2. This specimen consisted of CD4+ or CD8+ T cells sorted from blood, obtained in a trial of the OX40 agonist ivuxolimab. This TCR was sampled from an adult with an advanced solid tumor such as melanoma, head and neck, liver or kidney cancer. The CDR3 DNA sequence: TGTGCCAGCAGTCCCACGACTAGCGGTAACAATGAGCAGTTCTTC. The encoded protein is CASSPTTSGNNEQFF.